What follows are 13 T cell receptor beta chains derived from one specimen sequenced in a study of blood T cell repertoires in COVID-19. The data were produced by immunoSEQ multiplex PCR, yet TCRdb's version contains in-frame clones alone and is incomplete. The sample holds some 68,000 clones, about 90% seen once. The sample consisted of peripheral blood. These receptors all stem from a woman in her forties or fifties with COVID-19, enrolled during active disease.

This rearrangement joins TRBV5-1 to TRBJ1-5, with 7 bases matching TRBD1. Germline assignment: CDR1 SGHRS and CDR2 YFSETQ. V gave up 4 bases and J gave up 4 bases; unmatched junction bases: 5. The CDR3 runs 14 residues. The CDR3 nucleotides are TGCGCCAGCAGCCCGACAGGGACAAATCAGCCCCAGCATTTT. Its translation is CASSPTGTNQPQHF.

The chain joins TRBV7-2 to TRBJ1-6; D not resolved. CDR1 is SGHTA and CDR2 is FQGNSA in the germline V gene. The CDR3 has 15 residues. V was trimmed by 3 bases and J by 9 bases, leaving 15 bases between them. The CDR3, as DNA: TGTGCCAGCAGCTTCCGACCCCTGTCGGGTTCACCCCTCCACTTT. Translation: CASSFRPLSGSPLHF.

This sequence joins TRBV4-2 and TRBJ2-3; a weak D match, TRBD2 (6 bases). The V gene's germline CDR1 is LGHNA and CDR2 YNFKEQ. The CDR3 sequence is 16 residues long. V was shortened by 2 bases and J by 6 bases, with 18 bases between the two germline ends. The CDR3 sequence is CASSQTGLPELDTQYF. In DNA form, the CDR3 reads TGTGCCAGCAGCCAAACCGGACTACCCGAGTTGGATACGCAGTATTTT.

CDR3 in DNA: TGTGCCACCAGCCGGGGGGAGACCCAGTACTTC. Protein sequence: CATSRGETQYF. The rearrangement uses TRBV24-1 and TRBJ2-5, with D possibly TRBD2 on 6 matching bases. The CDR3 totals 11 residues. V lost 7 bases, J lost 5 bases, and 7 bases lay in between. Germline V lookup: CDR1 KGHDR, CDR2 SFDVKD.

The rearrangement joins TRBV5-6 to TRBJ1-4, with TRBD1 as a possible D gene (5 bases). The CDR3 runs 13 residues. CDR1 SGHDT and CDR2 YYEEEE come from the germline V gene. V shed 2 bases and J shed 8 bases, with 10 bases lying between them. DNA for the CDR3: TGTGCCAGCAGCTTCAGGGTTAGCGAAAAACTGTTTTTT. It is translated as CASSFRVSEKLFF.

The rearrangement uses TRBV7-2 and TRBJ1-1, with a tentative D call TRBD1 (5 bases). Germline loops: CDR1 SGHTA, CDR2 FQGNSA. V dropped 5 bases and J dropped 1 base, with 14 bases sitting between them. The CDR3 contains 15 residues. In DNA, the CDR3 is TGTGCCAGCAGCCCCCCTCCGGACAAGAACACTGAAGCTTTCTTT. The encoded protein is CASSPPPDKNTEAFF.

The CDR3 reads CSASLGLRNQPQHF. Written as DNA, the CDR3 is TGCAGTGCTAGTTTGGGACTCCGCAATCAGCCCCAGCATTTT. V and J are TRBV20-1 and TRBJ1-5; a weak D match, TRBD1 (5 bases). Germline lookup yields CDR1 DFQATT and CDR2 SNEGSKA (reference sequence). The V end lost 3 bases, the J end lost 2 bases, and 11 bases lay between the germline ends. This CDR3 region has 14 residues.

The chain employs TRBV5-4 and TRBJ2-2, with D possibly matching TRBD2 (7 bases). Germline lookup yields CDR1 SGHNT and CDR2 YYREEE (reference sequence). The CDR3 totals 13 residues. The ends were cut back, 3 bases at V and 7 bases at J, with 10 bases in the middle. The DNA of the CDR3 is TGTGCCAGCAGCTGGGGGGGCGGCGGGGAGCTGTTTTTT. Protein: CASSWGGGGELFF. The full variable domain, in which reference TRBV5-4 and TRBJ2-2 provide the parts outside the CDR3, is ETGVTQSPTHLIKTRGQQVTLRCSSQSGHNTVSWYQQALGQGPQFIFQYYREEENGRGNFPPRFSGLQFPNYSSELNVNALELDDSALYLCASSWGGGGELFFGEGSRLTVL.

This clone occurred a few times. CDR3: CASSGQGTGYTF. The CDR3 DNA follows: TGTGCCAGCAGCGGACAGGGGACGGGCTACACCTTC. The chain has TRBV6-2 or TRBV6-3 and TRBJ1-2, with 9 bases identical to TRBD1. The V and J ends lost 6 bases and 8 bases, in that order; junction bases with no gene match: 4. The CDR3 loop spans 12 amino acids. CDR1 is MNHEY, CDR2 SVGEGT, per germline.

In DNA, the CDR3 is TGCAGCGTTTTGAACAGGGTCTCTTATGGCTACACCTTC. Protein sequence: CSVLNRVSYGYTF. V and J are TRBV29-1 and TRBJ1-2, with D possibly matching TRBD1 (6 bases). This CDR3 spans 13 amino acids. V was trimmed by 5 bases and J by 5 bases, leaving 15 bases between them. Germline CDR1 reads SQVTM; CDR2 reads ANQGSEA. The full variable domain, rest sourced from reference TRBV29-1 and TRBJ1-2, is SAVISQKPSRDICQRGTSLTIQCQVDSQVTMMFWYRQQPGQSLTLIATANQGSEATYESGFVIDKFPISRPNLTFSTLTVSNMSPEDSSIYLCSVLNRVSYGYTFGSGTRLTVV.

In this sample, this clone turned up a few times. The gene calls are TRBV6-2 or TRBV6-3 and TRBJ1-5; D is unclear. CDR3 length equals 13 residues. The V and J ends lost 6 bases and 6 bases respectively, with 12 bases between them. Germline V gene data show CDR1 as MNHEY and CDR2 as SVGEGT. The CDR3 region has the DNA TGTGCCAGCAGCACCCGGGGAGGTCAGCCCCAGCATTTT. The encoded protein is CASSTRGGQPQHF.

The chain uses TRBV5-3 and TRBJ2-3; 10 positions agree with TRBD1. TRBV5-3 qualifies as an ORF whose function is uncertain. The CDR3 spans 19 residues. The V segment lost 0 bases and the J segment 3 bases; nucleotides outside the gene matches: 13. This CDR3 is CARSLGKAPGQGSTDTQYF. The CDR3 nucleotides are TGTGCCAGAAGCTTGGGAAAAGCACCGGGACAGGGGTCGACAGATACGCAGTATTTT.

The rearrangement uses TRBV7-9 and TRBJ2-5; 8 bases match TRBD1. Germline CDR1 is SEHNR and CDR2 is FQNEAQ (reference sequence). Trimming took 4 bases from V and 4 from J; bases not matched to a gene: 8. This CDR3 has 15 residues. Written as DNA, the CDR3 is TGTGCCAGCAGCTCATGGACAGGGTGGGGAGAGACCCAGTACTTC. This encodes CASSSWTGWGETQYF.